This T cell receptor beta chain was profiled in a study of T-cell reconstitution after alpha-beta-depleted transplantation in children. Preparing the TCRbeta library involved the use of unique molecular identifiers. TCRdb processed the PCR reads anew with MiXCR; each CDR3 protein has one entry. The repertoire includes 350,000 to 450,000 distinct CDR3 sequences, 10% to 15% of them detected once, and 3.5% to 4.5% sits in the top ten. The CDR3 extends over 12 amino acids. Trimming took 5 bases from V and 5 from J, leaving 6 bases between them. This receptor was obtained from a human donor who donated a stem cell graft to a child with Fanconi anemia. The chain combines TRBV12-3 or TRBV12-4 with TRBJ2-2; D unresolved. The sample here was PBMCs, taken from the stem cell graft. CDR3 coding DNA: TGTGCCAGCAGTGAGGAAACCGGGGAGCTGTTTTTT. Translated: CASSEETGELFF.